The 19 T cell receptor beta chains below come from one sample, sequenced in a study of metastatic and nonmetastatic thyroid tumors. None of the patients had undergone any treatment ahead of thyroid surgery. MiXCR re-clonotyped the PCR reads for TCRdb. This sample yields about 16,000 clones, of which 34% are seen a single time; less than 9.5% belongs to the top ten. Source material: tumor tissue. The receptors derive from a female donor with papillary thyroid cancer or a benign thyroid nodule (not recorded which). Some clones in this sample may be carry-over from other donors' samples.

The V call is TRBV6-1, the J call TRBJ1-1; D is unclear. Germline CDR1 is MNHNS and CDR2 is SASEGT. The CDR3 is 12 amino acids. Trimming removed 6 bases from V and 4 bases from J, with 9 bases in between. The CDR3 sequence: CASSPVSTEAFF. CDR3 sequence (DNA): TGTGCCAGCAGCCCAGTGAGCACTGAAGCTTTCTTT.

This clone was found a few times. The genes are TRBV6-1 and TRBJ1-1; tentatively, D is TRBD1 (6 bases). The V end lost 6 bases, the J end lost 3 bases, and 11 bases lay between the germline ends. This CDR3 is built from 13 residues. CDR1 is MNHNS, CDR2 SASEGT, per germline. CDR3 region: CASRAQGDTEAFF. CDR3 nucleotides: TGTGCCAGCAGAGCACAGGGAGACACTGAAGCTTTCTTT.

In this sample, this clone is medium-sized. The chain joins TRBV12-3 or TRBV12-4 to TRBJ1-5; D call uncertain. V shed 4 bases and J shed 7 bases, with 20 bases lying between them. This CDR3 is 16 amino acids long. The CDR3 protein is CASSSRTGDLRQPQHF. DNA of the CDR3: TGTGCCAGCAGTTCCCGAACGGGAGACCTACGGCAGCCCCAGCATTTT.

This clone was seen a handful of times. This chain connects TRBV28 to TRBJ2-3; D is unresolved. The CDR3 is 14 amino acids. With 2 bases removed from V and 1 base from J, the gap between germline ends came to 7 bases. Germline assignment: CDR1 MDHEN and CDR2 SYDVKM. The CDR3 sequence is CASSLIAGTDTQYF. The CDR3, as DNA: TGTGCCAGCAGTTTAATCGCCGGCACAGATACGCAGTATTTT.

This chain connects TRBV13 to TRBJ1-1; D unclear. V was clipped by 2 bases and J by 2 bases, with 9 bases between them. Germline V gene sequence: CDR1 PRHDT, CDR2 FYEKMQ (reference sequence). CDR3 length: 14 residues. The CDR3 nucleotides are TGTGCCAGCAGCTTAATCGCCACAAACACTGAAGCTTTCTTT. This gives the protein CASSLIATNTEAFF.

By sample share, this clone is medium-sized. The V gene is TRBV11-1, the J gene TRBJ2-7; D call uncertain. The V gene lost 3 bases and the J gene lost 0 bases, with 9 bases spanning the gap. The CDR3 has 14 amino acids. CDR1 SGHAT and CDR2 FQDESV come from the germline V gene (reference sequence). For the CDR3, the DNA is TGTGCCAGCAGCTTTGGTGGGGACTCCTACGAGCAGTACTTC. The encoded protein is CASSFGGDSYEQYF.

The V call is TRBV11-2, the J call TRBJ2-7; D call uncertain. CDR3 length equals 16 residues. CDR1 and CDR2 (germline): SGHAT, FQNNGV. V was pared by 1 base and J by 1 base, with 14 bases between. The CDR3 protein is CASSLVPQVGSYEQYF. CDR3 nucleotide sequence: TGTGCCAGCAGCTTAGTTCCCCAGGTCGGATCCTACGAGCAGTACTTC.

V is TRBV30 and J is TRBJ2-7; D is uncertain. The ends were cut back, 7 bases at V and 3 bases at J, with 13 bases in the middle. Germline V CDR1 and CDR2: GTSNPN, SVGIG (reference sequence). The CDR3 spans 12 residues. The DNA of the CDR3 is TGTGCCTTGGCAGGCGTAGGCTACGAGCAGTACTTC. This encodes CALAGVGYEQYF.

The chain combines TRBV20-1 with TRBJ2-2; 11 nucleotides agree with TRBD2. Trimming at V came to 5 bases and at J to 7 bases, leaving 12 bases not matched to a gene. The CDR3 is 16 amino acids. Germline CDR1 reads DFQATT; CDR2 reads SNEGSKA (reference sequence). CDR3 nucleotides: TGCAGTGCTTCCTCCCGACTAGCGGGGTTTGGCGGGGAGCTGTTTTTT. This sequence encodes CSASSRLAGFGGELFF.

The CDR3 spells CAWSVSGALGNTIYF. The CDR3 coding sequence is TGTGCCTGGAGTGTTTCGGGGGCGCTCGGAAACACCATATATTTT. The V gene is TRBV30, the J gene TRBJ1-3, with D possibly matching TRBD1 (6 bases). From germline, CDR1 is GTSNPN and CDR2 SVGIG (reference sequence). The CDR3 has 15 amino acids. Trimming stripped 0 bases from V and 4 bases from J, with 13 bases between.

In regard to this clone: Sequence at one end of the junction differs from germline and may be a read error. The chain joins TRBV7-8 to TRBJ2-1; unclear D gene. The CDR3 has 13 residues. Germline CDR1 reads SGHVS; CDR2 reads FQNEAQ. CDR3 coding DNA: TGTGCCAGCGGCTTAGGGAACAGCAATGAGCAGTTCTTC. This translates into CASGLGNSNEQFF.

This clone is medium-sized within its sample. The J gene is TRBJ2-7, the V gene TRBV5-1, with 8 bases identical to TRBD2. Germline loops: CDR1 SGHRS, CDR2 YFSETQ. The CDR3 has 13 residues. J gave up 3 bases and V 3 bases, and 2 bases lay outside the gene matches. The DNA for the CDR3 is TGCGCCAGCAGCTCGCGGGGGGTCTACGAGCAGTACTTC. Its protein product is CASSSRGVYEQYF.

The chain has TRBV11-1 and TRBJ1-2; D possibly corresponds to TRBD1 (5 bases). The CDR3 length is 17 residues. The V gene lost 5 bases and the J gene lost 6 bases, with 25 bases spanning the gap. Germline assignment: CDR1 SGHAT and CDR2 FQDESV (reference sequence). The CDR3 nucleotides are TGTGCCAGCAGCCGAACTACGGGAATGGGGGACCTAGATGGCTACACCTTC. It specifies CASSRTTGMGDLDGYTF.

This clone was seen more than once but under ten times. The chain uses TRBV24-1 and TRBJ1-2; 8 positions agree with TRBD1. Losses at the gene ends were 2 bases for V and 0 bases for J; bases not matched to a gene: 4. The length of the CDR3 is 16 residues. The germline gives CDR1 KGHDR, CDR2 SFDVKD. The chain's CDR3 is CATSDSPDRANYGYTF. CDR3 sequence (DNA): TGTGCCACCAGTGATTCACCGGACAGGGCTAACTATGGCTACACCTTC.

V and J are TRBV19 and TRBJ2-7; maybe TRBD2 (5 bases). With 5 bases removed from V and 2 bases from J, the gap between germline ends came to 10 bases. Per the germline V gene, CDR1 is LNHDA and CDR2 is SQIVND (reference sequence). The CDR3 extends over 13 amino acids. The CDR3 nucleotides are TGTGCCAGTAGTGAGGGTAGAACCTACGAGCAGTACTTC. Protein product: CASSEGRTYEQYF.

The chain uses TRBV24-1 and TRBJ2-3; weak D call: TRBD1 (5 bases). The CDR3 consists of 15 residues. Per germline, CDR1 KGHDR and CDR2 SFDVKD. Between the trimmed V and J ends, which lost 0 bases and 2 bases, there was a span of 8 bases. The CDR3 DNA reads TGTGCCACCAGTGATTTGGGGGCGTCCACAGATACGCAGTATTTT. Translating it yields CATSDLGASTDTQYF.

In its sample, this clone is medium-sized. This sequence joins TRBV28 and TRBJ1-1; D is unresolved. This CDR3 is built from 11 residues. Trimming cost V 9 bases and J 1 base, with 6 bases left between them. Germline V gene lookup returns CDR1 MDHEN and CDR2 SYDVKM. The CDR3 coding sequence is TGTGCCAGTCGGGGGAACACTGAAGCTTTCTTT. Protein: CASRGNTEAFF.

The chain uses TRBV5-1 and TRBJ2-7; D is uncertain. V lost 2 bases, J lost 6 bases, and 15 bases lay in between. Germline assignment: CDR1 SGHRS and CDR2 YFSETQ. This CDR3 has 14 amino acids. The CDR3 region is CASSLATGGGEQYF. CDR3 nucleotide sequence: TGCGCCAGCAGCTTAGCGACCGGTGGTGGCGAGCAGTACTTC.

In DNA, the CDR3 is TGTGCCAGCAGTTCCACCAGTCAGGGTTTCAATAATTCACCCCTCCACTTT. Encoded protein: CASSSTSQGFNNSPLHF. The chain carries TRBV28 and TRBJ1-6; weak D call: TRBD1 (5 bases). Germline CDR1 MDHEN, CDR2 SYDVKM. Trimming removed 4 bases from V and 5 bases from J, with 18 bases in between. CDR3 length: 17 residues.